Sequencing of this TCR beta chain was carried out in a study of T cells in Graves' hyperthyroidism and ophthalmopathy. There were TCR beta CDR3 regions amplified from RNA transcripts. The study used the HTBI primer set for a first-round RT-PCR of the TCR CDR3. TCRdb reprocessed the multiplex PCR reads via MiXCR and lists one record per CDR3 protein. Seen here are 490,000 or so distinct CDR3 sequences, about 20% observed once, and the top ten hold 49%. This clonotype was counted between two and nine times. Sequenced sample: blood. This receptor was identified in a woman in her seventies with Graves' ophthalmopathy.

This chain's CDR3 is CASSPGWGNQPQHF. As DNA, the CDR3 is TGTGCCAGCTCACCCGGATGGGGGAATCAGCCCCAGCATTTT. This chain connects TRBV18 to TRBJ1-5, with D possibly TRBD1 on 5 matching bases. From germline, CDR1 is KGHSH and CDR2 LQKENI. The CDR3 has 14 amino acids. V lost 3 bases, J lost 4 bases, and 10 bases lay in between.